What follows describes a single T cell receptor beta chain. What it binds is unknown. Sequencing was performed with immunoSEQ multiplex PCR; in TCRdb, only in-frame clones are kept and a portion is missing. The table includes fewer than 85,000 clones, around 87% detected once. These data are taken from a study of radiotherapy plus CTLA-4 blockade in lung cancer. General observations from the study: Following radiotherapy plus ipilimumab, tumor-derived TCR clones expanded in the blood.

Germline assignment: CDR1 SGHRS and CDR2 YFSETQ. The CDR3 has 14 amino acids. With 2 bases removed from V and 4 bases from J, the gap between germline ends came to 12 bases. The specimen comprised peripheral blood, sampled from a patient treated with radiotherapy plus ipilimumab. The chain links TRBV5-1 to TRBJ1-1, with unresolved D. This sequence originates from a human donor with non-small cell lung cancer who had stable disease on radiotherapy plus ipilimumab. The chain's CDR3 is CASSLKASGTEAFF. CDR3 nucleotides: TGCGCCAGCAGCTTAAAGGCTTCGGGCACTGAAGCTTTCTTT. Together with reference TRBV5-1 and TRBJ1-1, the CDR3 gives the full variable domain: KAGVTQTPRYLIKTRGQQVTLSCSPISGHRSVSWYQQTPGQGLQFLFEYFSETQRNKGNFPGRFSGRQFSNSRSEMNVSTLELGDSALYLCASSLKASGTEAFFGQGTRLTVV.